The 28 T cell receptor beta chains given below trace back to one sample, sequenced in a study of blood T cell repertoires in COVID-19. The data were produced by immunoSEQ multiplex PCR, yet TCRdb's version contains in-frame clones alone and is incomplete. The sample lists a few hundred thousand clones, about 88% occurring once. The sequenced sample consisted of PBMCs or T cells enriched from blood (not recorded which). Source of these receptors: a woman younger than 30 who had been exposed to COVID-19.

The sample holds many counts of this clone. V gene TRBV14 combines with J gene TRBJ2-3; no clear D gene. Deletions cut 2 bases from V and 1 base from J, with 10 bases between. The CDR3 spans 15 residues. From germline, CDR1 is SGHDN and CDR2 FVKESK. CDR3 amino acids: CASSQRVSGTDTQYF. CDR3 bases: TGTGCCAGCAGCCAACGGGTCTCCGGCACAGATACGCAGTATTTT.

The chain recombines TRBV19 with TRBJ1-2, with 9 nucleotides matching TRBD1. The J segment lost 4 bases and the V segment lost 7 bases, leaving 4 bases of the junction unmatched. Germline loops: CDR1 LNHDA, CDR2 SQIVND (reference sequence). The CDR3 is 13 amino acids. The CDR3 DNA reads TGTGCCAGTATGGAGGGACAGGGCTATGGCTACACCTTC. It yields the protein CASMEGQGYGYTF. Complete variable domain (other parts from reference TRBV19 and TRBJ1-2): DGGITQSPKYLFRKEGQNVTLSCEQNLNHDAMYWYRQDPGQGLRLIYYSQIVNDFQKGDIAEGYSVSREKKESFPLTVTSAQKNPTAFYLCASMEGQGYGYTFGSGTRLTVV.

This chain joins TRBV2 and TRBJ2-2; 10 bases fit TRBD2. Per germline, CDR1 SNHLY and CDR2 FYNNEI. This CDR3 spans 16 amino acids. V dropped 6 bases and J dropped 3; count of bases not matched to a gene: 7. In DNA, the CDR3 is TGTGCCAGCAGGGTTAGCGGGGGGTCAGACACCGGGGAGCTGTTTTTT. Translating gives CASRVSGGSDTGELFF.

V gene TRBV28 combines with J gene TRBJ2-7; 9 bases map to TRBD1. V lost 6 bases to trimming and J lost 2 bases; unmatched junction nucleotides: 5. Germline V lookup: CDR1 MDHEN, CDR2 SYDVKM. The CDR3 is 14 amino acids. CDR3 coding DNA: TGTGCCAGCAGCCCGGGACAGGGACCCTACGAGCAGTACTTC. Protein product: CASSPGQGPYEQYF.

This chain connects TRBV27 to TRBJ2-7, with D tentatively TRBD1 (6 bases). Germline CDR1 reads MNHEY; CDR2 reads SMNVEV (reference sequence). The CDR3 extends over 15 amino acids. With 6 bases removed from V and 2 bases from J, the gap between germline ends came to 17 bases. The DNA of the CDR3 is TGTGCCAGCAGCGCACAGGGCCTGGGGGCCTACGAGCAGTACTTC. It codes for CASSAQGLGAYEQYF.

The CDR3 spells CATSRDRGYEQFF. The CDR3 DNA reads as TGTGCCACCAGCAGAGATCGGGGTTATGAGCAGTTCTTC. The genes are TRBV15 and TRBJ2-1, with D possibly being TRBD2 (5 bases). Trimming pared 0 bases from V and 8 bases from J, leaving 8 bases between. The CDR3 is 13 residues long. The V gene's germline CDR1 is LNHNV and CDR2 YYDKDF (reference sequence).

The genes are TRBV15 and TRBJ2-1; D is possibly TRBD2 (5 bases). The CDR3 consists of 14 residues. The V gene lost 1 base and the J gene lost 8 bases, with 12 bases spanning the gap. Germline V gives CDR1 LNHNV, CDR2 YYDKDF (reference sequence). The CDR3 sequence is CATSRASPGDEQFF. CDR3 sequence (DNA): TGTGCCACCAGCAGAGCGTCGCCCGGGGATGAGCAGTTCTTC. Full variable domain (rest looked up from reference TRBV15 and TRBJ2-1): DAMVIQNPRYQVTQFGKPVTLSCSQTLNHNVMYWYQQKSSQAPKLLFHYYDKDFNNEADTPDNFQSRRPNTSFCFLDIRSPGLGDTAMYLCATSRASPGDEQFFGPGTRLTVL.

The rearrangement uses TRBV19 and TRBJ2-5, with 10 bases fitting TRBD2. Germline values: CDR1 LNHDA, CDR2 SQIVND (reference sequence). V shed 4 bases and J 5 bases; nucleotides not matched to a gene: 4. This CDR3 comprises 14 residues. The CDR3, as DNA: TGTGCCAGTAGTAGTAGCGGGGGGCTGGAGACCCAGTACTTC. Amino acids: CASSSSGGLETQYF. The variable domain in full, with the rest retrieved from reference TRBV19 and TRBJ2-5, is DGGITQSPKYLFRKEGQNVTLSCEQNLNHDAMYWYRQDPGQGLRLIYYSQIVNDFQKGDIAEGYSVSREKKESFPLTVTSAQKNPTAFYLCASSSSGGLETQYFGPGTRLLVL.

J is TRBJ2-1 and V is TRBV19, with D possibly matching TRBD1 (5 bases). V was trimmed by 5 bases and J by 4 bases, leaving 21 bases between them. CDR1 and CDR2 from the germline V gene are LNHDA and SQIVND (reference sequence). CDR3 length: 17 amino acids. The chain's CDR3 is CASSGAKGWPVYNEQFF. The DNA for the CDR3 is TGTGCCAGTAGTGGGGCAAAGGGTTGGCCTGTTTACAATGAGCAGTTCTTC.

The chain recombines TRBV30 with TRBJ2-2, with 7 bases that match TRBD1. The V gene end was trimmed by 5 bases and the J gene end by 0 bases; junction bases not matched to a gene: 3. The V gene's germline CDR1 is GTSNPN and CDR2 SVGIG (reference sequence). The CDR3 is 14 amino acids. CDR3 region: CAWGQGANTGELFF. The CDR3 region has the DNA TGTGCCTGGGGGCAGGGGGCGAACACCGGGGAGCTGTTTTTT. Full variable domain (missing parts from reference TRBV30 and TRBJ2-2): SQTIHQWPATLVQPVGSPLSLECTVEGTSNPNLYWYRQAAGRGLQLLFYSVGIGQISSEVPQNLSASRPQDRQFILSSKKLLLSDSGFYLCAWGQGANTGELFFGEGSRLTVL.

This clone was observed a handful of times. The rearrangement uses TRBV19 and TRBJ1-6; D might be TRBD1 (5 bases). This CDR3 is 15 amino acids long. The germline V and J ends were trimmed by 5 bases and 9 bases, with 17 bases remaining between them. The germline gives CDR1 LNHDA, CDR2 SQIVND (reference sequence). CDR3 nucleotide sequence: TGTGCCAGTAGTCAGGGCTGGGGAATAACTTCACCCCTCCACTTT. The encoded protein is CASSQGWGITSPLHF.

The chain has TRBV11-2 and TRBJ1-3; the D gene is possibly TRBD1 (6 bases). The CDR3 loop spans 16 amino acids. Trimming stripped 3 bases from V and 0 bases from J, with 12 bases between. Germline values: CDR1 SGHAT, CDR2 FQNNGV. The CDR3 nucleotides are TGTGCCAGCAGCTTGGGGGCCCGGGGCTCTGGAAACACCATATATTTT. As protein: CASSLGARGSGNTIYF.

The rearrangement uses TRBV28 and TRBJ1-1; D possibly corresponds to TRBD1 (5 bases). Trimming shortened V by 2 bases and J by 2 bases, and 9 bases separated the two germline ends. The CDR3 extends over 14 amino acids. Germline V gene sequence: CDR1 MDHEN, CDR2 SYDVKM. CDR3 coding DNA: TGTGCCAGCAGTTTAACAGGTCAAAACACTGAAGCTTTCTTT. This translates into CASSLTGQNTEAFF.

This chain connects TRBV5-5 to TRBJ2-1; TRBD2 agrees at 10 bases. CDR1 and CDR2 (germline): SGHKS, YYEKEE (reference sequence). Losses at the gene ends were 2 bases for V and 8 bases for J; bases not matched to a gene: 10. The CDR3 runs to 16 residues. Here the CDR3 DNA reads TGTGCCAGCAGCTTCCAGCGGGGGGGAACTGTTGATGAGCAGTTCTTC. This translates into CASSFQRGGTVDEQFF.

There are a few counts of this clone. This chain connects TRBV4-2 to TRBJ2-7; 8 bases map to TRBD1. The J segment lost 1 base and the V segment lost 1 base, leaving 3 bases of the junction unmatched. CDR1 and CDR2 (germline): LGHNA, YNFKEQ. The CDR3 has 15 amino acids. The CDR3 region is CASSQGQGSSYEQYF. DNA for the CDR3: TGTGCCAGCAGCCAAGGACAGGGGAGTTCCTACGAGCAGTACTTC.

The chain joins TRBV7-2 to TRBJ1-2, with 8 positions matching TRBD1. V lost 0 bases to trimming and J lost 0 bases; unmatched junction nucleotides: 12. Germline V CDR1 and CDR2: SGHTA, FQGNSA. This CDR3 contains 19 residues. DNA for the CDR3: TGTGCCAGCAGCTTAGCGACAGGGGACTGGGACACAGCTAACTATGGCTACACCTTC. This sequence encodes CASSLATGDWDTANYGYTF.

The CDR3 region has the DNA TGTGCCTGGAGCCCCCCGCGGGGAGCTTTCTTT. Protein product: CAWSPPRGAFF. This chain links TRBV30 with TRBJ1-1, with no clear D. The ends were cut back, 3 bases at V and 10 bases at J, with 12 bases in the middle. Germline V gives CDR1 GTSNPN, CDR2 SVGIG (reference sequence). The CDR3 is 11 amino acids.

The genes are TRBV11-2 and TRBJ2-1, with TRBD2 matching over 8 bases. The CDR3 is 17 residues long. After removal of 5 bases from V and 9 bases from J, the junction contained 18 bases not matched to a gene. Per germline, CDR1 SGHAT and CDR2 FQNNGV. The CDR3 is CASSHPQGTRSLGEQFF. CDR3 DNA sequence: TGTGCCAGCAGCCACCCGCAGGGGACTAGATCTCTGGGTGAGCAGTTCTTC. Looking up the rest from reference TRBV11-2 and TRBJ2-1 gives the full variable domain: EAGVAQSPRYKIIEKRQSVAFWCNPISGHATLYWYQQILGQGPKLLIQFQNNGVVDDSQLPKDRFSAERLKGVDSTLKIQPAKLEDSAVYLCASSHPQGTRSLGEQFFGPGTRLTVL.

The gene calls are TRBV5-1 and TRBJ2-3, with 8 bases fitting TRBD1. This CDR3 is 17 amino acids long. Germline assignment: CDR1 SGHRS and CDR2 YFSETQ. J lost 0 bases, V lost 5 bases, and 11 bases had no gene match. DNA for the CDR3: TGCGCCAGCAGTTCGGCAGGGGGCTCTGTCAGCACAGATACGCAGTATTTT. Translation gives CASSSAGGSVSTDTQYF.

The chain is built from TRBV4-1 and TRBJ2-1; D is uncertain. This CDR3 has 15 amino acids. V lost 2 bases and J lost 5, with 13 bases in between. Looked up from germline, CDR1 is MGHRA and CDR2 is YSYEKL. For the CDR3, the DNA is TGCGCCAGCAGCCAACTTAATATACGCGACAATGAGCAGTTCTTC. Its protein product is CASSQLNIRDNEQFF.

The V gene is TRBV7-9, the J gene TRBJ1-2; possibly TRBD1 for D (6 bases). The CDR3 has 14 residues. The germline gives CDR1 SEHNR, CDR2 FQNEAQ (reference sequence). V lost 3 bases and J 4 bases, leaving 12 bases between the germline ends. In nucleotides, the CDR3 is TGTGCCAGCAGCTTTAGGCAGGGGAGCTATGGCTACACCTTC. This encodes CASSFRQGSYGYTF.

This clone was observed once. The rearrangement uses TRBV5-3 and TRBJ2-5, with D unresolved. TRBV5-3 is placed among ORFs of uncertain function. The CDR3 is 14 residues long. Trimming took 1 base from V and 1 from J, leaving 8 bases between them. The CDR3 loop is CARSLQQAQETQYF. The CDR3 DNA reads as TGTGCCAGAAGCTTGCAGCAGGCCCAAGAGACCCAGTACTTC.

This clone was counted once. The rearrangement uses TRBV9 and TRBJ2-7; 11 bases align to TRBD2. Trimming removed 0 bases from V and 4 bases from J; junction bases left unmatched: 15. The CDR3 contains 19 residues. CDR1 is SGDLS, CDR2 YYNGEE, per germline. CDR3 sequence: CASSVDPGTSGGFLYEQYF. DNA for the CDR3: TGTGCCAGCAGCGTAGACCCTGGGACTAGCGGTGGTTTTTTGTACGAGCAGTACTTC.

V and J are TRBV6-2 or TRBV6-3 and TRBJ2-7; 12 nucleotides match TRBD2. CDR3 length: 15 residues. Unmatched junction bases numbered 5, after V lost 6 bases and J lost 2 bases. Germline values: CDR1 MNHEY, CDR2 SVGEGT. CDR3 DNA: TGTGCCAGCAGCAGCCGGACTAGCGGGGCCTACGAGCAGTACTTC. This gives the protein CASSSRTSGAYEQYF.

This clone came up once. J is TRBJ1-4 and V is TRBV3-1 (or the pseudogene TRBV3-2); D unclear. V lost 1 base and J 3 bases, leaving 9 bases between the germline ends. Germline values: CDR1 LGHDT, CDR2 YNNKEL (reference sequence). CDR3 length: 15 residues. The DNA of the CDR3 is TGTGCCAGCAGCCAAGTCGTTGAGGCTAATGAAAAACTGTTTTTT. Protein sequence: CASSQVVEANEKLFF.

The V call is TRBV12-3 or TRBV12-4, the J call TRBJ2-2, with 9 bases that match TRBD2. The CDR3 spans 13 residues. The J segment lost 2 bases and the V segment lost 8 bases, leaving 0 bases of the junction unmatched. The CDR3 region has the DNA TGTGCCAGCGGGACTAGCAACACCGGGGAGCTGTTTTTT. Translation gives CASGTSNTGELFF.

The chain joins TRBV28 to TRBJ2-7; 9 bases agree with TRBD1. CDR3 size: 14 residues. Looked up from germline, CDR1 is MDHEN and CDR2 is SYDVKM. J lost 2 bases, V lost 6 bases, and 5 bases had no gene match. CDR3 coding DNA: TGTGCCAGCAGAACCGGGACAGGGACCTACGAGCAGTACTTC. Translation: CASRTGTGTYEQYF.

The rearrangement uses TRBV7-3 and TRBJ2-3; 10 bases line up with TRBD2. Per germline, CDR1 SGHTA and CDR2 FQGTGA. This CDR3 region has 16 residues. V gave up 3 bases and J gave up 4 bases; unmatched junction bases: 7. CDR3 sequence reads: CASSLGQRGGPDTQYF. In DNA, the CDR3 is TGTGCCAGCAGCTTGGGTCAGCGGGGGGGCCCAGATACGCAGTATTTT.